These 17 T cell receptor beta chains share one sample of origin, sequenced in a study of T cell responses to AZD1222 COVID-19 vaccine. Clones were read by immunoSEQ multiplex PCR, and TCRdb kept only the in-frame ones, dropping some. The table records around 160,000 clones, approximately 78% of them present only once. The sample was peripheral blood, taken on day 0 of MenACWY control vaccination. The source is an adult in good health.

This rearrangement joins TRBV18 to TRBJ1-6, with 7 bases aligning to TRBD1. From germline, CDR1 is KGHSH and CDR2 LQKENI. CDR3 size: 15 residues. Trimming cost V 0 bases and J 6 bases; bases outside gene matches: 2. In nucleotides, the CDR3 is TGTGCCAGCTCACCACCGAACAGGGGTAATTCACCCCTCCACTTT. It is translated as CASSPPNRGNSPLHF.

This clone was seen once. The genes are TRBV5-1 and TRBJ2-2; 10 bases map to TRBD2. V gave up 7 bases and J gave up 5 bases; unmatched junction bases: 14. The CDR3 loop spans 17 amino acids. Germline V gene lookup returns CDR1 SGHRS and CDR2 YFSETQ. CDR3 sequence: CASGTLTSGRQTGELFF. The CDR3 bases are TGCGCCAGCGGTACCTTGACTAGCGGGCGACAAACCGGGGAGCTGTTTTTT.

The CDR3 DNA is TGTGCCAGCAGTTATTGGGAGAACACCATATATTTT. Residues: CASSYWENTIYF. The chain links TRBV6-2 or TRBV6-3 to TRBJ1-3; D not certain. This CDR3 region has 12 residues. With 3 bases removed from V and 7 bases from J, the gap between germline ends came to 7 bases. Germline CDR1 is MNHEY and CDR2 is SVGEGT.

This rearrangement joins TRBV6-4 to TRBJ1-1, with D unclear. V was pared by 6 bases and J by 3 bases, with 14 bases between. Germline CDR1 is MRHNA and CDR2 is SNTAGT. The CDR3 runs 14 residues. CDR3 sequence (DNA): TGTGCCAGCAGCCTACACTCAGCCGACACTGAAGCTTTCTTT. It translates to CASSLHSADTEAFF.

CDR3: CASSPALGSGNTIYF. CDR3 nucleotide sequence: TGCGCCAGCAGTCCGGCTTTGGGGTCTGGAAACACCATATATTTT. The J gene is TRBJ1-3, the V gene TRBV5-1; no clear D gene. Germline lookup yields CDR1 SGHRS and CDR2 YFSETQ. Trimming shortened V by 5 bases and J by 1 base, and 13 bases separated the two germline ends. The CDR3 covers 15 residues. The whole variable domain, filled in from reference TRBV5-1 and TRBJ1-3, reads KAGVTQTPRYLIKTRGQQVTLSCSPISGHRSVSWYQQTPGQGLQFLFEYFSETQRNKGNFPGRFSGRQFSNSRSEMNVSTLELGDSALYLCASSPALGSGNTIYFGEGSWLTVV.

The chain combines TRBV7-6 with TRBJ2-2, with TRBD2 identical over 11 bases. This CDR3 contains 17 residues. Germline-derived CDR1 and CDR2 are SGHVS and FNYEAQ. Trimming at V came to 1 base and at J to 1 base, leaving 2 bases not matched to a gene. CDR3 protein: CASSLGGLAGNTGELFF. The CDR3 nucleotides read TGTGCCAGCAGCTTAGGCGGACTAGCGGGGAACACCGGGGAGCTGTTTTTT. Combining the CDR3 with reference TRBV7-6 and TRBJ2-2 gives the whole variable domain GAGVSQSPRYKVTKRGQDVALRCDPISGHVSLYWYRQALGQGPEFLTYFNYEAQQDKSGLPNDRFSAERPEGSISTLTIQRTEQRDSAMYRCASSLGGLAGNTGELFFGEGSRLTVL.

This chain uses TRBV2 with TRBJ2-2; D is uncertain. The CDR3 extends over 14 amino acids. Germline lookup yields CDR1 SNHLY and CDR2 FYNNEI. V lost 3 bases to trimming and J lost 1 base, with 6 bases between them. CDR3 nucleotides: TGTGCCAGCAGTGAGGGCAGGAACACCGGGGAGCTGTTTTTT. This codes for CASSEGRNTGELFF.

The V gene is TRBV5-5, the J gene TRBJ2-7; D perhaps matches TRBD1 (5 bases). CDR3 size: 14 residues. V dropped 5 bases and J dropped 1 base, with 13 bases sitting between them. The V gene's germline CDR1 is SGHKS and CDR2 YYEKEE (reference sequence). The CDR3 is CASSLEAGSYEQYF. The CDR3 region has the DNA TGTGCCAGCAGTCTAGAGGCAGGGTCCTACGAGCAGTACTTC. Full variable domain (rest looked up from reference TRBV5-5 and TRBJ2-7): DAGVTQSPTHLIKTRGQQVTLRCSPISGHKSVSWYQQVLGQGPQFIFQYYEKEERGRGNFPDRFSARQFPNYSSELNVNALLLGDSALYLCASSLEAGSYEQYFGPGTRLTVT.

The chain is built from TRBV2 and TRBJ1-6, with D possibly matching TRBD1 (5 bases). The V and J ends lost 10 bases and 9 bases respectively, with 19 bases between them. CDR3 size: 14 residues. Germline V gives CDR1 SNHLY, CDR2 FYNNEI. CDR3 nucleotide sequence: TGTGCCACCAGGGAGGTCGATCAGGGTTCACCCCTCCACTTT. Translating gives CATREVDQGSPLHF.

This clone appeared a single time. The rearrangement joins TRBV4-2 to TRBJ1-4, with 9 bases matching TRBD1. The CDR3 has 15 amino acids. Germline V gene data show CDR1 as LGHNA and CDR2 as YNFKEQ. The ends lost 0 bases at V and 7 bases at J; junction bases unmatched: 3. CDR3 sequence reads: CASSQEGTGTEKLFF. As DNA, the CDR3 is TGTGCCAGCAGCCAAGAAGGGACAGGGACTGAAAAACTGTTTTTT.

In DNA, the CDR3 is TGTGCCAGCAGCGTATCGAGGCTCGCCTATAATTCACCCCTCCACTTT. This sequence encodes CASSVSRLAYNSPLHF. The chain carries TRBV9 and TRBJ1-6; D remains ambiguous. Trimming stripped 1 base from V and 2 bases from J, with 10 bases between. Germline CDR1 SGDLS, CDR2 YYNGEE. The CDR3 extends over 16 amino acids.

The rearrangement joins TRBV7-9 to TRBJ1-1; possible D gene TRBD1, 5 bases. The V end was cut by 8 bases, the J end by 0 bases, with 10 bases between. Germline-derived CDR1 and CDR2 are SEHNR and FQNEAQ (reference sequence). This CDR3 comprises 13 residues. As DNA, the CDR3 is TGTGCCAGCTGGAGGGACCTGAACACTGAAGCTTTCTTT. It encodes CASWRDLNTEAFF.

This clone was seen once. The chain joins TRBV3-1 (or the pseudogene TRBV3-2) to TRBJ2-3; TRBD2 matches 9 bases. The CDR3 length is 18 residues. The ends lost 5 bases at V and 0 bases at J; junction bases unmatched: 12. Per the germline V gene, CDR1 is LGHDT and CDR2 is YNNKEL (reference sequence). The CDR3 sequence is CASSKAAGGETSTDTQYF. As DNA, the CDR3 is TGTGCCAGCAGCAAAGCAGCGGGGGGCGAGACTAGCACAGATACGCAGTATTTT.

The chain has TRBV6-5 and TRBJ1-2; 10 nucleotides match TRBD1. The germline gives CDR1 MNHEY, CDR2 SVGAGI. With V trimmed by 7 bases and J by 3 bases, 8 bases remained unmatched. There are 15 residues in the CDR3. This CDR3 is CASNPRQGADYGYTF. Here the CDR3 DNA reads TGTGCCAGCAACCCTAGACAGGGGGCCGACTATGGCTACACCTTC.

CDR3 sequence: CASAGITMGNEQFF. The CDR3 DNA reads TGCGCCAGCGCCGGGATCACGATGGGCAATGAGCAGTTCTTC. This sequence joins TRBV4-1 and TRBJ2-1, with a possible D match to TRBD2 (5 bases). The germline V and J ends were trimmed by 8 bases and 6 bases, with 17 bases remaining between them. The CDR3 is 14 residues long. The germline CDR1 and CDR2 sequences are MGHRA and YSYEKL.

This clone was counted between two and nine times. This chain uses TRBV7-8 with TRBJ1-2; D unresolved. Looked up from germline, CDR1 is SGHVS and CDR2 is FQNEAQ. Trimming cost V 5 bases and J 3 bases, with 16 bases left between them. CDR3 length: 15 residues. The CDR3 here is CASSPREPRDYGYTF. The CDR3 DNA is TGTGCCAGCAGCCCCCGGGAGCCACGGGACTATGGCTACACCTTC.

CDR3 protein: CASSLTGFRGEQYV. The CDR3 region has the DNA TGTGCCAGCAGCCTAACAGGGTTCCGGGGGGAGCAGTACGTC. V and J are TRBV28 and TRBJ2-7, with D perhaps assigned TRBD1 or TRBD2 (6 bases each). Per germline, CDR1 MDHEN and CDR2 SYDVKM. Trimming shortened V by 6 bases and J by 7 bases, and 19 bases separated the two germline ends. CDR3 length equals 14 residues.